This T cell receptor (beta chain) was observed in a study of blood T cell repertoires in COVID-19. Looking at the study overall: Acute and convalescent COVID-19 specimens originated in the United States, Italy and Spain. The cDNA or gDNA used as material had been derived from T cells, B-cell-depleted T cells, or PBMCs.

V was trimmed by 3 bases and J by 8 bases, leaving 13 bases between them. Germline CDR1 is SEHNR and CDR2 is FQNEAQ (reference sequence). The CDR3 covers 13 residues. Per the original data handling: How many nucleated cells were present was estimated from reference gene primer amplification. The method was immunoSEQ multiplex PCR; TCRdb's version includes in-frame clones alone and lacks a portion of them. D and trimming come from the DNA, and the V and J calls and clone size come from that table. The sample lists roughly 63,000 clones, around 85% occurring once. This clone was observed many times. The clonotype originates from a human donor in a cohort sampled during active COVID-19. The specimen was peripheral blood. The chain employs TRBV7-9 and TRBJ1-1; D gene ambiguous. In DNA, the CDR3 is TGTGCCAGCAGCTTTAGCTCCGGCCCCGAAGCTTTCTTT. It translates to CASSFSSGPEAFF.